The 13 T cell receptor beta chains given below trace back to one sample, sequenced in a study of blood T cells in healthy people across ages. A second roughly 7 to 12 cycle PCR used barcoded and J-beta primers. TCRdb processed the 5' RACE reads anew with MiXCR; each CDR3 protein has one entry. The sample has over 950,000 distinct CDR3 sequences; around 54% are singletons. The sample was blood. These receptor sequences come from a woman aged 60 to 75 in good health.

The rearrangement links TRBV6-1 to TRBJ2-1; D remains ambiguous. The CDR3 is 17 residues long. Germline V gene lookup returns CDR1 MNHNS and CDR2 SASEGT. Trimming stripped 8 bases from V and 4 bases from J, with 24 bases between. This CDR3 reads CASLRDQWGVPYNEQFF. CDR3 DNA: TGTGCCAGCCTCCGAGATCAGTGGGGTGTTCCGTACAATGAGCAGTTCTTC.

Ten or more counts support this clonotype. The chain uses TRBV4-1 and TRBJ1-6; D is uncertain. CDR3 length: 17 amino acids. The germline CDR1 and CDR2 sequences are MGHRA and YSYEKL. Trimming left V 0 bases short and J 4 bases short, with 13 bases between. The CDR3 region is CASSQDLAGRYNSPLHF. The CDR3 DNA is TGCGCCAGCAGCCAAGATCTGGCCGGAAGATATAATTCACCCCTCCACTTT.

The chain has TRBV27 and TRBJ2-7; TRBD1 or TRBD2 may be the D gene (6 bases each). The CDR3 is 20 residues long. The germline gives CDR1 MNHEY, CDR2 SMNVEV (reference sequence). Trimming took 2 bases from V and 1 from J, leaving 27 bases between them. The CDR3, as DNA: TGTGCCAGCAGTTTAACCGTACAGGGTAGGATTGGAGGGATTTCCTACGAGCAGTACTTC. Encoded protein: CASSLTVQGRIGGISYEQYF.

J is TRBJ2-1 and V is TRBV2, with 7 bases matching TRBD2. The germline V gene has CDR1 SNHLY and CDR2 FYNNEI. This CDR3 is 15 amino acids long. The ends lost 2 bases at V and 3 bases at J; junction bases unmatched: 4. The CDR3 reads CASSEWLADYNEQFF. The CDR3, as DNA: TGTGCCAGCAGTGAATGGCTAGCGGACTACAATGAGCAGTTCTTC.

The V gene is TRBV6-2 or TRBV6-3, the J gene TRBJ2-6; D tentatively reads TRBD1 or TRBD2 (6 bases each). The length of the CDR3 is 15 residues. Germline CDR1 and CDR2: MNHEY and SVGEGT. V lost 6 bases, J lost 2 bases, and 11 bases lay in between. The CDR3 nucleotides are TGTGCCAGCAGCCATGGGGGGCCTGGGGCCAACGTCCTGACTTTC. Amino acids: CASSHGGPGANVLTF.

The rearrangement uses TRBV3-1 and TRBJ2-3, with 11 nucleotides matching TRBD2. The CDR3 contains 14 residues. The V gene's germline CDR1 is LGHDT and CDR2 YNNKEL (reference sequence). V was clipped by 5 bases and J by 9 bases; unmatched bases: 7. The CDR3 coding sequence is TGTGCCAGCAGCTCACTAGCGGGAGCTGGCACGCAGTATTTT. Its translation is CASSSLAGAGTQYF.

This chain links TRBV20-1 with TRBJ2-1; TRBD2 agrees at 7 bases. Germline assignment: CDR1 DFQATT and CDR2 SNEGSKA (reference sequence). The CDR3 consists of 13 residues. After removal of 5 bases from V and 7 bases from J, the junction contained 8 bases not matched to a gene. CDR3 amino acids: CSAESGNRNEQFF. The CDR3 DNA sequence: TGCAGTGCTGAGAGCGGGAATAGGAATGAGCAGTTCTTC.

This clonotype was counted between two and nine times. As DNA, the CDR3 is TGTGCCAGCAGCTCGGGGACATACCAAGAGACCCAGTACTTC. Translating gives CASSSGTYQETQYF. V gene TRBV7-9 combines with J gene TRBJ2-5, with D possibly matching TRBD1 (6 bases). CDR3 length: 14 residues. Germline V gene sequence: CDR1 SEHNR, CDR2 FQNEAQ (reference sequence). V was trimmed by 4 bases and J by 0 bases, leaving 9 bases between them.

The chain couples TRBV6-4 to TRBJ2-1; D gene unclear. Near its end, the DNA agrees better with TRBJ2-7, so the J call may be wrong. CDR1 MRHNA and CDR2 SNTAGT come from the germline V gene. The CDR3 loop spans 19 amino acids. The CDR3 DNA reads TGTGCCAGCAGTGAGAGATTGCCGTCCTCGAGGCCCTGGTTCTACGAGCAGTACTTC. This gives the protein CASSERLPSSRPWFYEQYF.

The J gene is TRBJ2-1, the V gene TRBV11-2; 7 bases are a match to TRBD2. After removal of 0 bases from V and 0 bases from J, the junction contained 2 bases not matched to a gene. This CDR3 region has 16 residues. In germline, CDR1 is SGHAT, CDR2 FQNNGV. CDR3 coding DNA: TGTGCCAGCAGCTTAGAGCGGGGGAGCTCCTACAATGAGCAGTTCTTC. The encoded protein is CASSLERGSSYNEQFF.

V and J are TRBV20-1 and TRBJ2-7; D remains unclear. The CDR3 loop spans 15 amino acids. The V gene's germline CDR1 is DFQATT and CDR2 SNEGSKA (reference sequence). Between the trimmed V and J ends, which lost 1 base and 3 bases, there was a span of 16 bases. CDR3 sequence: CSARVVVTLGYEQYF. CDR3 DNA: TGCAGTGCTAGAGTCGTTGTAACACTGGGCTACGAGCAGTACTTC.

The chain combines TRBV2 with TRBJ2-2; TRBD2 matches 7 bases. Germline CDR1 is SNHLY and CDR2 is FYNNEI. Trimming removed 4 bases from V and 2 bases from J; junction bases left unmatched: 4. The CDR3 covers 15 residues. CDR3 region: CASSGGRVNTGELFF. CDR3 nucleotides: TGTGCCAGCAGTGGAGGGAGGGTAAACACCGGGGAGCTGTTTTTT.

The chain couples TRBV20-1 to TRBJ2-1, with 10 bases lining up with TRBD2. There are 16 residues in the CDR3. The V and J ends lost 1 base and 0 bases, in that order; junction bases with no gene match: 3. In germline, CDR1 is DFQATT, CDR2 SNEGSKA (reference sequence). The CDR3 loop is CSARAASGSSYNEQFF. For the CDR3, the DNA is TGCAGTGCTAGAGCGGCTAGCGGGAGCTCCTACAATGAGCAGTTCTTC.